A selection of T cell receptor beta chains follows, all from one sample in a study of vaccination and CD4 T cells after COVID-19. MiXCR, applied by TCRdb to the PCR reads, yields one record per CDR3 protein. The repertoire holds about 9,500 distinct CDR3 sequences, under 40% seen once, with 27% in the top ten. What these receptors recognize is not known. Sequencing was carried out using CD4+ T cells from blood, cultured in vitro. These TCRs come from a human donor in good health. CDR3s include the opening cysteine and the closing phenylalanine or tryptophan. Each record gives: D gene, J gene, V gene, clone size, CDR3 DNA, CDR3 protein. D genes are given only for firm matches. Not every row has a clone size; where given, it reads once, few, many or a size class.

D: TRBD1; J: TRBJ1-2; V: TRBV7-9; size: few; DNA: TGTGCCAGCAGCTTAACAGGGGGCGTCGGCTATGGCTACACCTTC; CDR3: CASSLTGGVGYGYTF
D: NA; J: TRBJ1-1; V: TRBV6-1; size: few; DNA: TGTGCCAGCAGTCCTTCGAGGGCGGGGTATGAAGCTTTCTTT; CDR3: CASSPSRAGYEAFF
D: TRBD2; J: TRBJ2-5; V: TRBV15; size: NA; DNA: TGTGCCACCAGCAGGGATCTGGGACTAGCGGGGGCCCAAGAGACCCAGTACTTC; CDR3: CATSRDLGLAGAQETQYF
D: NA; J: TRBJ2-7; V: TRBV7-2; size: NA; DNA: TGTGCCAGCAGCTTAGGGGCCACGCTACGACAGAGCTCCTACGAGCAGTACTTC; CDR3: CASSLGATLRQSSYEQYF
D: TRBD2; J: TRBJ2-7; V: TRBV7-2; size: NA; DNA: TGTGCCAGCAGCTTAACAGCGGGAACCCACTACGAGCAGTACTTC; CDR3: CASSLTAGTHYEQYF
D: TRBD1; J: TRBJ1-5; V: TRBV4-2; size: NA; DNA: TGTGCCAGCAGCGCCACTTTCCGGGACAGGGTTTTACATCAGCCCCAGCATTTT; CDR3: CASSATFRDRVLHQPQHF
D: NA; J: TRBJ2-6; V: TRBV7-2; size: NA; DNA: TGTGCCAGCAGCTTAGGTGGTAGCGGTACCTCTGGGGCCAACGTCCTGACTTTC; CDR3: CASSLGGSGTSGANVLTF
D: NA; J: TRBJ1-5; V: TRBV6-5; size: few; DNA: TGTGCCAGCAGTTATAGGGGAGAAAGTCAGCCCCAGCATTTT; CDR3: CASSYRGESQPQHF
D: NA; J: TRBJ2-7; V: TRBV20-1; size: NA; DNA: TGCAGTGCGATTAGGCGGGGCTACGAGCAGTACTTC; CDR3: CSAIRRGYEQYF
D: TRBD1; J: TRBJ1-5; V: TRBV6-2/TRBV6-3; size: NA; DNA: TGTGCCAGCAGACCAGGGACAGGGGAAAGTCAGCCCCAGCATTTT; CDR3: CASRPGTGESQPQHF
D: NA; J: TRBJ1-1; V: TRBV7-9; size: NA; DNA: TGTGCCAGCAGCCTCGGACAGCTTAACACTGAAGCTTTCTTT; CDR3: CASSLGQLNTEAFF
D: TRBD2; J: TRBJ2-1; V: TRBV20-1; size: few; DNA: TGCAGTGCAAAGACTAGCACGTCCTACAATGAGCAGTTCTTC; CDR3: CSAKTSTSYNEQFF
D: NA; J: TRBJ2-1; V: TRBV10-3; size: few; DNA: TGTGCCATCATGAGGGGCAATGAGCAGTTCTTC; CDR3: CAIMRGNEQFF
D: NA; J: TRBJ1-2; V: TRBV6-1; size: few; DNA: TGTGCCAGCAGTACGGACCATTCCTATGGCTACACCTTC; CDR3: CASSTDHSYGYTF
D: NA; J: TRBJ2-2; V: TRBV24-1; size: few; DNA: TGTGCCACCAGTGATTTTCGGGCCGGGGAGCTGTTTTTT; CDR3: CATSDFRAGELFF
D: NA; J: TRBJ2-3; V: TRBV7-2; size: NA; DNA: TGTGCCAGCAGCTTAGACAGGGTTAATTCAGATACGCAGTATTTT; CDR3: CASSLDRVNSDTQYF
D: NA; J: TRBJ2-7; V: TRBV20-1; size: NA; DNA: TGCAGTGCTAGAGATCCAAATGAGGGAGGAATCTCCTACGAGCAGTACTTC; CDR3: CSARDPNEGGISYEQYF
D: NA; J: TRBJ1-5; V: TRBV19; size: NA; DNA: TGTGCCAGTACTGTGCAGGGGAATCAGCCCCAGCATTTT; CDR3: CASTVQGNQPQHF
D: NA; J: TRBJ1-5; V: TRBV20-1; size: medium-sized; DNA: TGCAGTGCTAGAGCGACAGGAAGCCAGCCCCAGCATTTT; CDR3: CSARATGSQPQHF
D: TRBD2; J: TRBJ2-5; V: TRBV6-1; size: few; DNA: TGTGCCAGCGCATCCTTTAGCGGGCCCCAAGAGACCCAGTACTTC; CDR3: CASASFSGPQETQYF
D: NA; J: TRBJ2-3; V: TRBV20-1; size: few; DNA: TGCAGTGCTAGACCCCGGGTTCTAACTAGCACAGATACGCAGTATTTT; CDR3: CSARPRVLTSTDTQYF
D: NA; J: TRBJ1-6; V: TRBV7-2; size: few; DNA: TGTGCCAGCAGCTTAGCAGTGAAGGGTCTTTCACCCCTCCACTTT; CDR3: CASSLAVKGLSPLHF
D: TRBD2; J: TRBJ2-2; V: TRBV10-3; size: NA; DNA: TGTGCCACCAAAGGGACTAGCGGGAGAACGAGGTTCGCCGGGGAGCTGTTTTTT; CDR3: CATKGTSGRTRFAGELFF
D: NA; J: TRBJ1-1; V: TRBV7-8; size: few; DNA: TGTGCCAGCAGCACCATGGGAAGGAACACTGAAGCTTTCTTT; CDR3: CASSTMGRNTEAFF
D: NA; J: TRBJ1-3; V: TRBV7-2; size: NA; DNA: TGTGCCAGCAGCTTAAGGAGAAACGCCGTTAGCACCATATATTTT; CDR3: CASSLRRNAVSTIYF
D: NA; J: TRBJ2-5; V: TRBV20-1; size: NA; DNA: TGCAGCGTAGCACAGGGACCCCAAGAGACCCAGTACTTC; CDR3: CSVAQGPQETQYF
D: TRBD1; J: TRBJ1-4; V: TRBV15; size: NA; DNA: TGTGCCACCAGATCAAGGGGCGGACAGGGCACAACTAATGAAAAACTGTTTTTT; CDR3: CATRSRGGQGTTNEKLFF
D: NA; J: TRBJ2-7; V: TRBV10-3; size: NA; DNA: TGTGCCATCAGCGATGGGACCAAATACGAGCAGTACTTC; CDR3: CAISDGTKYEQYF
D: NA; J: TRBJ1-1; V: TRBV4-1; size: NA; DNA: TGCGCCAGCAGCGCCGGACTTCGGAACACTGAAGCTTTCTTT; CDR3: CASSAGLRNTEAFF
D: NA; J: TRBJ1-1; V: TRBV6-2/TRBV6-3; size: few; DNA: TGTGCCAGCTGCCACCGGGACTGCAACACTGAAGCTTTCTTT; CDR3: CASCHRDCNTEAFF
D: NA; J: TRBJ1-1; V: TRBV4-2; size: NA; DNA: TGTGCCAGCAGCCAAGACAGCTCATGGAGCAACACTGAAGCTTTCTTT; CDR3: CASSQDSSWSNTEAFF
D: TRBD2; J: TRBJ2-2; V: TRBV7-3; size: NA; DNA: TGTGCCAGCAGCTTCACTCCGGGCGGGAGGTACGACACCGGGGAGCTGTTTTTT; CDR3: CASSFTPGGRYDTGELFF
D: NA; J: TRBJ1-6; V: TRBV6-2/TRBV6-3; size: NA; DNA: TGTGCCAGTCTGGACAGCTCCTATAATTCACCCCTCCACTTT; CDR3: CASLDSSYNSPLHF
D: TRBD2; J: TRBJ2-3; V: TRBV6-5; size: NA; DNA: TGTGCCAGCAGTTACTCACTAGCGGGAGGTGGCACAGATACGCAGTATTTT; CDR3: CASSYSLAGGGTDTQYF
D: TRBD2; J: TRBJ2-7; V: TRBV6-1; size: large; DNA: TGTGCCAGCAGTCCCCTCGGGAGGCGTGATTACGAGCAGTACTTC; CDR3: CASSPLGRRDYEQYF
D: TRBD2; J: TRBJ2-2; V: TRBV19; size: few; DNA: TGTGCCAGTAGTAGGCGACTAGCGGGAGATGGCACCGGGGAGCTGTTTTTT; CDR3: CASSRRLAGDGTGELFF
D: NA; J: TRBJ2-5; V: TRBV21-1; size: few; DNA: TGTGCCAGCAGCACTGAGGACAGGGTGAGAGAGACCCAGTACTTC; CDR3: CASSTEDRVRETQYF
D: TRBD1; J: TRBJ2-7; V: TRBV6-4; size: NA; DNA: TGTGCCACACGAGACAGGGTTCCCTACGAGCAGTACTTC; CDR3: CATRDRVPYEQYF
D: NA; J: TRBJ2-3; V: TRBV20-1; size: few; DNA: TGCAGTGCTATTGGGCAGCCTAGCACAGATACGCAGTATTTT; CDR3: CSAIGQPSTDTQYF
D: NA; J: TRBJ1-1; V: TRBV7-7; size: medium-sized; DNA: TGTGCTAGCAGCGTCGGACAGAACACTGAAGCTTTCTTT; CDR3: CASSVGQNTEAFF
D: TRBD1; J: TRBJ2-7; V: TRBV6-5; size: few; DNA: TGTGCCAGCAGTTCGTACAGGGGGCCGTCCTACGAGCAGTACTTC; CDR3: CASSSYRGPSYEQYF
D: TRBD1; J: TRBJ2-2; V: TRBV7-6; size: few; DNA: TGTGCCAGCAGCCCAACAGCCCAGGGGGCGAGTTGGGCCGGGGAGCTGTTTTTT; CDR3: CASSPTAQGASWAGELFF
D: NA; J: TRBJ2-7; V: TRBV27; size: NA; DNA: TGTGCCAGCAGTCCCTATTGGGGACTGTCTTACGAGCAGTACTTC; CDR3: CASSPYWGLSYEQYF
D: NA; J: TRBJ1-2; V: TRBV11-2; size: medium-sized; DNA: TGTGCCAGCAGCTTAGGAGGGAGCGGCTACACCTTC; CDR3: CASSLGGSGYTF
D: NA; J: TRBJ2-7; V: TRBV28; size: NA; DNA: TGTGCCAGCAGTTCGAGCGGGACACTCTACGAGCAGTACTTC; CDR3: CASSSSGTLYEQYF
D: NA; J: TRBJ1-2; V: TRBV7-2; size: once; DNA: TGTGCCAGCAGCTTTTGGCAGGCTAACTATGGCTACACCTTC; CDR3: CASSFWQANYGYTF
D: NA; J: TRBJ2-7; V: TRBV7-9; size: NA; DNA: TGTGCCAGCAGCTTTTTGACAAGCAGCTACGAGCAGTACTTC; CDR3: CASSFLTSSYEQYF
D: NA; J: TRBJ2-6; V: TRBV9; size: NA; DNA: TGTGCCAGCAGCGCCACGCCCCTTGGGGCCAACGTCCTGACTTTC; CDR3: CASSATPLGANVLTF
D: NA; J: TRBJ2-3; V: TRBV2; size: NA; DNA: TGTGCCAGCAGCGCCGGACGACTTTCGTATTTT; CDR3: CASSAGRLSYF
D: NA; J: TRBJ1-5; V: TRBV6-2/TRBV6-3; size: few; DNA: TGTGCCAGCAGTTACTCTGTACAGACAGCCCAGCATTTT; CDR3: CASSYSVQTAQHF
D: TRBD1; J: TRBJ1-5; V: TRBV27; size: few; DNA: TGTGCCAGCAGTTCGCCGGGACAGGAGGGTCAGCCCCAGCATTTT; CDR3: CASSSPGQEGQPQHF
D: NA; J: TRBJ1-1; V: TRBV28; size: few; DNA: TGTGCCAGCAGTTTAGGGTACGCCACTGAAGCTTTCTTT; CDR3: CASSLGYATEAFF
D: TRBD2; J: TRBJ2-3; V: TRBV19; size: few; DNA: TGTGCCAGTAGTATCCGCCCAGCGGGAGGGCCTAACACAGATACGCAGTATTTT; CDR3: CASSIRPAGGPNTDTQYF
D: NA; J: TRBJ1-6; V: TRBV11-2; size: medium-sized; DNA: TGTGCCAGCAGCATAATGGACCGCCAGCCCCTCCACTTT; CDR3: CASSIMDRQPLHF
D: NA; J: TRBJ1-6; V: TRBV7-2; size: NA; DNA: TGTGCCAGCAGCCTCGGGACCTATAATTCACCCCTCCACTTT; CDR3: CASSLGTYNSPLHF
D: NA; J: TRBJ1-5; V: TRBV6-5; size: NA; DNA: TGTGCCAGCAGTTCCGGGGAGAGGGGCGGTCAGCCCCAGCATTTT; CDR3: CASSSGERGGQPQHF
D: NA; J: TRBJ2-4; V: TRBV20-1; size: NA; DNA: TGCAGGGCTACGGGACTAGCCAAAAACATTCAGTACTTC; CDR3: CRATGLAKNIQYF
D: NA; J: TRBJ1-5; V: TRBV6-5; size: NA; DNA: TGTGCCAGCAGTTACACCGGACTAAAAAATCAGCCCCAGCATTTT; CDR3: CASSYTGLKNQPQHF
D: TRBD2; J: TRBJ2-3; V: TRBV20-1; size: NA; DNA: TGCAGTGCTAGGCTAGCGGGAGCGGATACGCAGTATTTT; CDR3: CSARLAGADTQYF